The 21 T cell receptor beta chains below were found in one sample sequenced in a study of T cells in Graves' hyperthyroidism and ophthalmopathy. The CDR3 regions of TCR beta were amplified from RNA transcripts. First-round RT-PCR targeting the TCR CDR3 was performed with the HTBI primer set. TCRdb reprocessed the multiplex PCR reads with MiXCR, giving one entry per CDR3 protein. The top ten clones hold around 15% of a sample with about 770,000 distinct CDR3 sequences, approximately 18% of them seen once. The specimen sequenced was blood. The source of these receptors is a woman in her fifties or sixties with Graves' hyperthyroidism that later progressed to Graves' ophthalmopathy.

This clonotype was observed a few times. The rearrangement joins TRBV19 to TRBJ1-2; D unclear. V shed 6 bases and J shed 6 bases, with 14 bases lying between them. Looked up from germline, CDR1 is LNHDA and CDR2 is SQIVND (reference sequence). There are 13 residues in the CDR3. This chain's CDR3 is CASSPWEVNGYTF. For the CDR3, the DNA is TGTGCCAGTAGCCCTTGGGAGGTTAATGGCTACACCTTC.

The sample holds many counts of this clonotype. This chain connects TRBV7-6 to TRBJ2-7; maybe TRBD2 (5 bases). Germline values: CDR1 SGHVS, CDR2 FNYEAQ. The CDR3 is 14 residues long. V shed 4 bases and J shed 4 bases, with 14 bases lying between them. CDR3 DNA: TGTGCCAGCAGCTCCGGAGGCCTCGGGTACGAGCAGTACTTC. This encodes CASSSGGLGYEQYF.

V usage is TRBV19 and J usage is TRBJ1-6, with D tentatively TRBD1 (5 bases). V was pared by 7 bases and J by 3 bases, with 10 bases between. This CDR3 contains 14 residues. CDR1 and CDR2 from the germline V gene are LNHDA and SQIVND (reference sequence). For the CDR3, the DNA is TGTGCCAGTATAGGCGACAGCTATAATTCACCCCTCCACTTT. This encodes CASIGDSYNSPLHF.

In its sample, this clonotype was seen a few times. This chain links TRBV4-1 with TRBJ1-5, with a weak D call TRBD1 (6 bases). Germline V CDR1 and CDR2: MGHRA, YSYEKL. V lost 4 bases, J lost 0 bases, and 16 bases lay in between. There are 17 residues in the CDR3. As DNA, the CDR3 is TGCGCCAGCAGCCGTCGGACAGCCGCCTATAGCAATCAGCCCCAGCATTTT. Protein sequence: CASSRRTAAYSNQPQHF.

The DNA for the CDR3 is TGTGCCAGTAGTCCCCATGGGGCAGTCACAGATACGCAGTATTTT. As protein: CASSPHGAVTDTQYF. The chain uses TRBV19 and TRBJ2-3, with D possibly matching TRBD1 (5 bases). In germline, CDR1 is LNHDA, CDR2 SQIVND (reference sequence). The V end lost 5 bases, the J end lost 2 bases, and 14 bases lay between the germline ends. The CDR3 length is 15 residues.

Written as DNA, the CDR3 is TGTGCCAGCATCTCGACAACGGGGTGGCATCAGCCCCAGCATTTT. Encoded protein: CASISTTGWHQPQHF. This rearrangement joins TRBV6-1 to TRBJ1-5, with unresolved D. Germline V CDR1 and CDR2: MNHNS, SASEGT. Trimming removed 7 bases at V and 5 bases at J, with 18 bases between. The CDR3 totals 15 residues.

This clonotype was seen many times. The V and J genes are TRBV3-1 and TRBJ1-1; D gene ambiguous. CDR1 is LGHDT, CDR2 YNNKEL, per germline (reference sequence). Trimming stripped 2 bases from V and 3 bases from J, with 7 bases between. This CDR3 region has 13 residues. The CDR3 nucleotides are TGTGCCAGCAGCCAAACAGTTGACACTGAAGCTTTCTTT. Translation gives CASSQTVDTEAFF. The whole variable domain, remainder taken from reference TRBV3-1 and TRBJ1-1, is DTAVSQTPKYLVTQMGNDKSIKCEQNLGHDTMYWYKQDSKKFLKIMFSYNNKELIINETVPNRFSPKSPDKAHLNLHINSLELGDSAVYFCASSQTVDTEAFFGQGTRLTVV.

The table lists this clonotype with many counts. The chain has TRBV7-2 and TRBJ1-1; no definite D call. Trimming shortened V by 3 bases and J by 2 bases, and 7 bases separated the two germline ends. Looked up from germline, CDR1 is SGHTA and CDR2 is FQGNSA. This CDR3 is 13 amino acids long. The CDR3 region is CASSFFQNTEAFF. The CDR3 nucleotides read TGTGCCAGCAGCTTTTTTCAAAACACTGAAGCTTTCTTT.

This clonotype was found many times. The chain is built from TRBV20-1 and TRBJ1-1; no clear D gene. The CDR3 is made up of 12 amino acids. Trimming pared 3 bases from V and 6 bases from J, leaving 11 bases between. Germline assignment: CDR1 DFQATT and CDR2 SNEGSKA (reference sequence). CDR3 amino acids: CSASSGFPEAFF. CDR3 coding DNA: TGCAGTGCTAGTTCGGGGTTCCCTGAAGCTTTCTTT.

There are many counts of this clonotype. This chain connects TRBV29-1 to TRBJ1-1; D perhaps matches TRBD1 (6 bases). Germline CDR1 and CDR2: SQVTM and ANQGSEA. V lost 7 bases to trimming and J lost 1 base, with 13 bases between them. This CDR3 spans 13 amino acids. CDR3 coding DNA: TGCAGCGGGAGAGGGGGGGGGAACACTGAAGCTTTCTTT. Translation gives CSGRGGGNTEAFF.

Ten or more counts support this clonotype. This chain connects TRBV3-1 to TRBJ1-2; D uncertain. CDR1 is LGHDT, CDR2 YNNKEL, per germline (reference sequence). The CDR3 contains 15 residues. V lost 5 bases to trimming and J lost 0 bases, with 13 bases between them. As DNA, the CDR3 is TGTGCCAGCAGCGAAAGACGAGGCGCTAACTATGGCTACACCTTC. This gives the protein CASSERRGANYGYTF.

This clonotype was detected only a few times. V gene TRBV9 combines with J gene TRBJ2-3; D gene uncertain. Germline values: CDR1 SGDLS, CDR2 YYNGEE. The V end was cut by 0 bases, the J end by 1 base, with 12 bases between. The CDR3 runs to 16 residues. The CDR3 sequence is CASSVALRTGTDTQYF. The CDR3 DNA sequence: TGTGCCAGCAGCGTAGCTCTAAGGACGGGCACAGATACGCAGTATTTT.

This sequence joins TRBV15 and TRBJ1-3, with 9 bases aligning to TRBD1. Per germline, CDR1 LNHNV and CDR2 YYDKDF (reference sequence). CDR3 length: 16 amino acids. J lost 4 bases, V lost 4 bases, and 8 bases had no gene match. The CDR3, as DNA: TGTGCCACCAGCATCTCCGGGACAGGGTCCGGAAACACCATATATTTT. It specifies CATSISGTGSGNTIYF.

This clonotype was counted many times. The chain couples TRBV3-1 to TRBJ2-3; D not resolved. Germline lookup yields CDR1 LGHDT and CDR2 YNNKEL (reference sequence). The germline V and J ends were trimmed by 0 bases and 1 base, with 8 bases remaining between them. This CDR3 region has 15 residues. The CDR3 loop reads CASSQDRSGTDTQYF. Written as DNA, the CDR3 is TGTGCCAGCAGCCAAGACAGGTCGGGCACAGATACGCAGTATTTT.

This clonotype was counted at least ten times. The V and J genes are TRBV24-1 and TRBJ1-5; D call uncertain. The CDR3 is 15 residues long. Germline lookup yields CDR1 KGHDR and CDR2 SFDVKD. The V and J ends lost 3 bases and 4 bases respectively, with 12 bases between them. In nucleotides, the CDR3 is TGTGCCACCAGTGATCCTGGACGGGGTAATCAGCCCCAGCATTTT. Translated, it gives CATSDPGRGNQPQHF.

This clonotype was seen more than once but under ten times. V gene TRBV27 combines with J gene TRBJ1-5, with TRBD1 as a possible D gene (5 bases). Trimming pared 0 bases from V and 4 bases from J, leaving 16 bases between. Germline values: CDR1 MNHEY, CDR2 SMNVEV (reference sequence). This CDR3 is built from 17 residues. CDR3 in amino acids: CASSLSPGTGGNQPQHF. The CDR3 DNA reads TGTGCCAGCAGTTTATCGCCAGGGACGGGGGGGAATCAGCCCCAGCATTTT.

This clonotype was counted a few times. The rearrangement uses TRBV7-8 and TRBJ2-1, with TRBD2 matching over 8 bases. CDR1 is SGHVS and CDR2 is FQNEAQ in the germline V gene. This CDR3 spans 16 amino acids. V lost 1 base, J lost 3 bases, and 5 bases stayed unmatched. CDR3 DNA sequence: TGTGCCAGCAGCTTAGTGGCGGGGGGCCTCTACAATGAGCAGTTCTTC. This translates into CASSLVAGGLYNEQFF.

The sample holds many counts of this clonotype. The chain employs TRBV5-1 and TRBJ1-1; no clear D. Germline V gene sequence: CDR1 SGHRS, CDR2 YFSETQ. This CDR3 region has 11 residues. V was clipped by 7 bases and J by 5 bases, with 9 bases between them. As DNA, the CDR3 is TGCGCCAGCGGTTCGGGAACTGAAGCTTTCTTT. Translating it yields CASGSGTEAFF.

The rearrangement joins TRBV7-2 to TRBJ2-7, with unresolved D. V shed 2 bases and J shed 5 bases, with 7 bases lying between them. The length of the CDR3 is 12 residues. Germline V gene lookup returns CDR1 SGHTA and CDR2 FQGNSA. The CDR3 DNA is TGTGCCAGCAGCTTAAAAAAAGACGAGCAGTACTTC. It translates to CASSLKKDEQYF.

This clonotype has a count of ten or more. The chain couples TRBV30 to TRBJ2-3, with D possibly TRBD2 on 6 matching bases. V was shortened by 3 bases and J by 1 base, with 14 bases between the two germline ends. CDR1 is GTSNPN and CDR2 is SVGIG in the germline V gene (reference sequence). The CDR3 consists of 15 residues. DNA for the CDR3: TGTGCCTGGAGGGGACTCGGGGAGCGCACAGATACGCAGTATTTT. Residues: CAWRGLGERTDTQYF.

This clonotype occurred a few times. The rearrangement uses TRBV20-1 and TRBJ1-5; perhaps TRBD1 as D (5 bases). V lost 3 bases to trimming and J lost 6 bases, with 12 bases between them. The CDR3 spans 13 residues. Germline V CDR1 and CDR2: DFQATT, SNEGSKA (reference sequence). DNA for the CDR3: TGCAGTGCTAGGGGGCGCGAAGGTCAGCCCCAGCATTTT. Amino acid sequence: CSARGREGQPQHF.